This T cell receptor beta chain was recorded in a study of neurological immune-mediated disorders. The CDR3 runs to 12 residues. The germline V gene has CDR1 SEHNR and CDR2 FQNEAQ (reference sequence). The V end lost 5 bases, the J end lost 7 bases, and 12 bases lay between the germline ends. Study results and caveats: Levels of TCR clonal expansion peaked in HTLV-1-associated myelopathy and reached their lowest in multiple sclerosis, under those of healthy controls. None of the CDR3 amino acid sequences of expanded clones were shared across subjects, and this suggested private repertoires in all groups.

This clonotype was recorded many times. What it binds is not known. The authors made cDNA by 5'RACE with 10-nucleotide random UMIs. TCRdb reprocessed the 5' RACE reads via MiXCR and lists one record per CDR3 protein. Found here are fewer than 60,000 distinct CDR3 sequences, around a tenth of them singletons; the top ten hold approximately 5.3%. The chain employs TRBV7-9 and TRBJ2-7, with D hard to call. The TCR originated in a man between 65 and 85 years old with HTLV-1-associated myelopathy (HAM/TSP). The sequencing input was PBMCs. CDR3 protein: CASSPGVREQYF. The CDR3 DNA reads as TGTGCCAGCAGCCCTGGGGTCCGAGAGCAGTACTTC.